One sample yielded the 9 T cell receptor beta chains listed below, sequenced in a study of blood T cell repertoires in COVID-19. Libraries were prepared by immunoSEQ multiplex PCR; TCRdb keeps only in-frame clonotypes and omits some of them. The sample gives some 150,000 clones, over 60% of which show up once; around 3% is in the top ten. The sample was PBMCs or T cells enriched from blood (not recorded which). The source is a woman aged 45-59 years who had recovered from COVID-19.

The rearrangement links TRBV27 to TRBJ1-4; 10 bases match TRBD1. Germline-derived CDR1 and CDR2 are MNHEY and SMNVEV (reference sequence). This CDR3 spans 15 amino acids. V trimming: 4 bases; J trimming: 7 bases; junction bases outside the gene matches: 6. The CDR3 sequence: CASSSPDRGLEKLFF. Written as DNA, the CDR3 is TGTGCCAGCAGTTCCCCCGACAGGGGGCTTGAAAAACTGTTTTTT.

V gene TRBV6-1 combines with J gene TRBJ2-1, with TRBD2 matching over 11 bases. Germline V gives CDR1 MNHNS, CDR2 SASEGT. The CDR3 contains 16 residues. V shed 3 bases and J 4 bases; nucleotides not matched to a gene: 5. CDR3 in DNA: TGTGCCAGCAGTGAGTTAGCGGGAGGGTCGTACAATGAGCAGTTCTTC. Translated: CASSELAGGSYNEQFF.

CDR3 loop: CASSLGSQTSAAFF. The CDR3 DNA is TGTGCCAGCAGCTTAGGTAGCCAGACTTCGGCAGCTTTCTTT. The chain employs TRBV7-9 and TRBJ1-1; D remains ambiguous. There are 14 residues in the CDR3. Trimming took 1 base from V and 10 from J, leaving 16 bases between them. The germline V gene has CDR1 SEHNR and CDR2 FQNEAQ (reference sequence). The full variable domain, with the rest looked up from reference TRBV7-9 and TRBJ1-1, is DTGVSQNPRHKITKRGQNVTFRCDPISEHNRLYWYRQTLGQGPEFLTYFQNEAQLEKSRLLSDRFSAERPKGSFSTLEIQRTEQGDSAMYLCASSLGSQTSAAFFGQGTRLTVV.

The chain joins TRBV6-6 to TRBJ2-2; no clear D. CDR1 and CDR2 from the germline V gene are MNHNY and SVGAGI (reference sequence). The CDR3 spans 14 residues. Trimming removed 6 bases from V and 1 base from J, with 9 bases in between. In nucleotides, the CDR3 is TGTGCCAGCAGCTATAGTCTGAACACCGGGGAGCTGTTTTTT. Translating it yields CASSYSLNTGELFF.

This chain links TRBV30 with TRBJ1-3; the D is unclear. The CDR3 runs 12 residues. CDR1 is GTSNPN, CDR2 SVGIG, per germline (reference sequence). The DNA of the CDR3 is TGTGCTGCGGATTCCTCTGGAAACACCATATATTTT. Encoded protein: CAADSSGNTIYF.

The genes are TRBV7-9 and TRBJ2-5, with TRBD2 matching over 8 bases. V was clipped by 6 bases and J by 2 bases; unmatched bases: 5. Germline CDR1 is SEHNR and CDR2 is FQNEAQ (reference sequence). CDR3 length equals 14 residues. CDR3 sequence (DNA): TGTGCCAGCAGAACCCGGGGGGGTCAAGAGACCCAGTACTTC. It encodes CASRTRGGQETQYF.

The chain is built from TRBV5-6 and TRBJ2-4; TRBD1 aligns across 8 bases. V trimming: 4 bases; J trimming: 4 bases; junction bases outside the gene matches: 4. From germline, CDR1 is SGHDT and CDR2 YYEEEE. There are 14 residues in the CDR3. The DNA of the CDR3 is TGTGCCAGCAGCCCCGGGACAGGTAAAAACATTCAGTACTTC. This gives the protein CASSPGTGKNIQYF.

A single count supports this clone. The chain employs TRBV12-3 or TRBV12-4 and TRBJ1-6; D might be TRBD1 (5 bases). The CDR3 covers 12 residues. V dropped 6 bases and J dropped 14 bases, with 14 bases sitting between them. CDR3 nucleotides: TGTGCCAGCAGCCCCGGACAAGGGGCCCTCCACTTT. Amino acid sequence: CASSPGQGALHF.

V is TRBV14 and J is TRBJ2-3; TRBD2 is a possible D gene (6 bases). V lost 2 bases, J lost 2 bases, and 17 bases lay in between. This CDR3 has 17 residues. Germline CDR1 and CDR2: SGHDN and FVKESK. This chain's CDR3 is CASSQTGLLPSTDTQYF. The CDR3 nucleotides are TGTGCCAGCAGCCAAACGGGACTTCTACCTTCCACAGATACGCAGTATTTT.